This is a list of T cell receptor beta chains from one sample in a study of shared clonotypes between healthy human individuals. The table came from immunoSEQ multiplex PCR; TCRdb's copy has only in-frame clones and leaves some out. This table has 2 million to 3 million clones, around 94% appearing once. What was sequenced was naive CD4+ T cells sorted from blood. These receptors came from a man younger than 30 in good health. Both conserved end residues are part of each CDR3. Each record gives: V gene, J gene, D gene, clone size, CDR3 DNA, CDR3 protein. A D gene is named only where the DNA matches it firmly. Where a row states a size, it is once, few, many or the class of an expanded clone; other rows omit it.

>TRBV6-5|TRBJ1-1|-|-
TGTGCCAGCAGATTTCAGGGGAACACTGAAGCTTTCTTT
CASRFQGNTEAFF
>TRBV7-8|TRBJ2-5|-|once
TGTGCCAGCAGCCTCGGGGGATGGCAAGAGACCCAGTACTTC
CASSLGGWQETQYF
>TRBV4-3|TRBJ2-3|-|-
TGCGCCAGCAGCCAAGGGGATCGGGACGCTGATACGCAGTATTTT
CASSQGDRDADTQYF
>TRBV9|TRBJ2-3|TRBD2|-
TGTGCCAGCAGCGTAGCCCTAGCGGGCACAGATACGCAGTATTTT
CASSVALAGTDTQYF
>TRBV28|TRBJ2-1|TRBD1|-
TGTGCCAGCAGTCTACTTGGGCAGGGGGCTGCAAATGAGCAGTTCTTC
CASSLLGQGAANEQFF
>TRBV10-3|TRBJ2-7|TRBD1|-
TGTGCCATCAGGACTGACAGGGATGTCATCGAGCAGTACTTC
CAIRTDRDVIEQYF
>TRBV5-1|TRBJ2-7|TRBD2|-
TGCGCCAGCAGCAGAGCGGGAGACCAGTCCTCCGAGCAGTACTTC
CASSRAGDQSSEQYF
>TRBV11-2|TRBJ2-7|-|-
TGTGCCAGCAGCTTAGATACCCCCATCTCTTACGAGCAGTACTTC
CASSLDTPISYEQYF
>TRBV14|TRBJ1-1|TRBD1|-
TGTGCCAGCAGCCAAGCCCCCGGGGACAGTTGGCGGAACACTGAAGCTTTCTTT
CASSQAPGDSWRNTEAFF
>TRBV7-2|TRBJ2-1|TRBD1|-
TGTGCCAGCAGCTTAGTGGGACAGCTTCACAATGAGCAGTTCTTC
CASSLVGQLHNEQFF
>TRBV4-1|TRBJ1-1|-|-
TGCGCCAGCAGCCAAATAGGGGGGGACACTGAAGCTTTCTTT
CASSQIGGDTEAFF
>TRBV19|TRBJ2-7|-|-
TGTGCCAGTAGTATCCCCGGCAGGCAAGGGGACGAGCAGTACTTC
CASSIPGRQGDEQYF
>TRBV6-1|TRBJ2-3|-|-
TGTGCCAGCCGTCTAAGCCGCCTACTAGCAGATACGCAGTATTTT
CASRLSRLLADTQYF
>TRBV25-1|TRBJ1-2|TRBD1|-
TGTGCCAGCAGTGAACGCGGGACAGCCTATGGCTACACCTTC
CASSERGTAYGYTF
>TRBV7-2|TRBJ2-7|TRBD1|once
TGTGCCAGCAGCCCCCGGACAGGGGCCTACGAGCAGTACTTC
CASSPRTGAYEQYF
>TRBV5-1|TRBJ2-7|-|once
TGCGCCAGCAGCTTGGCCGAGGCGGCCTACGAGCAGTACTTC
CASSLAEAAYEQYF
>TRBV7-2|TRBJ1-6|-|-
TGTGCCATCGACGTGACAGGAAGGAATTCACCCCTCCACTTT
CAIDVTGRNSPLHF
>TRBV11-2|TRBJ2-5|-|-
TGTGCCAGCAGCTTGCGTGGGGAGACCCAGTACTTC
CASSLRGETQYF
>TRBV2|TRBJ1-5|-|-
TGTGCCAGCAGTGAATCTGGGGATAGCAATCAGCCCCAGCATTTT
CASSESGDSNQPQHF
>TRBV7-2|TRBJ2-7|-|-
TGTGCCAGCAGCTCGGACGGGTACGAGCAGTACTTC
CASSSDGYEQYF
>TRBV5-1|TRBJ1-1|-|-
TGCGCCAGCAGCTTGGTGTTACACACTGAAGCTTTCTTT
CASSLVLHTEAFF
>TRBV5-1|TRBJ2-3|-|once
TGCGCCAGCAGCGGGCTAAGCACAGATACGCAGTATTTT
CASSGLSTDTQYF
>TRBV7-2|TRBJ2-3|-|-
TGTGCCAGCAGCCCAGATCCTACAAACACAGATACGCAGTATTTT
CASSPDPTNTDTQYF
>TRBV30|TRBJ2-2|-|-
TGTGCCTGGAGTGCCGGGGAGCTGTTTTTT
CAWSAGELFF
>TRBV5-4|TRBJ1-4|-|-
TGTGCCAGCAGCAAAGACGCAACTAATGAAAAACTGTTTTTT
CASSKDATNEKLFF
>TRBV29-1|TRBJ1-1|-|-
TGCAGCGTTGAGTCACAAGTGTTGAACACTGAAGCTTTCTTT
CSVESQVLNTEAFF
>TRBV5-6|TRBJ2-7|-|-
TGTGCCAGCACCTCATGGGGCGGGGGCCCCTCCTACGAGCAGTACTTC
CASTSWGGGPSYEQYF
>TRBV27|TRBJ1-2|TRBD1|once
TGTGCCAGCAGGTCGACAGGGCGAAACTATGGCTACACCTTC
CASRSTGRNYGYTF
>TRBV5-1|TRBJ2-7|-|-
TGCGCCAGCAGCCCCGAAGGCTACTACGAGCAGTACTTC
CASSPEGYYEQYF